This TCR beta chain stems from a study of T cell repertoires in cytomegalovirus infection. In the case of this clonotype: What it binds is unknown.

Using its own MiXCR run on the reads, TCRdb lists one record per CDR3 protein. The data hold about 310,000 distinct CDR3 sequences, with 20% to 25% observed a single time. The sample consisted of cultured PBMCs, taken from culture after CMV antigen stimulation. This sequence was found in a human donor in good health (CMV status not recorded). Some clones in this sample may be carry-over from other donors' samples.

The CDR3 is CASSQDFLAGANEQYF. Here the CDR3 DNA reads TGCGCCAGCAGCCAAGATTTTCTAGCGGGAGCAAACGAGCAGTACTTC. The chain carries TRBV4-3 and TRBJ2-7; 10 positions match TRBD2. The CDR3 is made up of 16 amino acids. The germline gives CDR1 LGHNA, CDR2 YSLEER. V shed 0 bases and J 5 bases; nucleotides not matched to a gene: 7.